Shown below are 25 T cell receptor beta chains from a single sample sequenced in a study of shared clonotypes between healthy human individuals. The method was immunoSEQ multiplex PCR; TCRdb's version includes in-frame clones alone and lacks a portion of them. The sample consists of millions of clones, roughly 92% of them appearing once. The material sequenced was naive CD4+ T cells sorted from blood. Subset indicated: CD45RA+ positively selected. The origin of the receptors is a man between 18 and 35 years old in good health.

The genes are TRBV18 and TRBJ1-6, with 8 nucleotides matching TRBD1. The CDR3 is 14 residues long. The J segment lost 8 bases and the V segment lost 5 bases, leaving 5 bases of the junction unmatched. Germline CDR1 reads KGHSH; CDR2 reads LQKENI. This CDR3 is CASSNTGGDSPLHF. The CDR3 DNA reads as TGTGCCAGCTCAAACACAGGGGGGGATTCACCCCTCCACTTT. Together with reference TRBV18 and TRBJ1-6, the CDR3 gives the full variable domain: NAGVMQNPRHLVRRRGQEARLRCSPMKGHSHVYWYRQLPEEGLKFMVYLQKENIIDESGMPKERFSAEFPKEGPSILRIQQVVRGDSAAYFCASSNTGGDSPLHFGNGTRLTVT.

The table lists this clone with a count of one. The rearrangement uses TRBV4-1 and TRBJ1-2; D ambiguous. Germline V gives CDR1 MGHRA, CDR2 YSYEKL. V lost 0 bases and J lost 7, with 3 bases in between. The CDR3 runs to 11 residues. This CDR3 is CASSQEGGYTF. The CDR3 region has the DNA TGCGCCAGCAGCCAAGAAGGTGGCTACACCTTC.

This clone is a singleton in its sample. The chain is built from TRBV28 and TRBJ2-7, with D unresolved. The germline V gene has CDR1 MDHEN and CDR2 SYDVKM. V gave up 6 bases and J gave up 0 bases, with 15 bases separating them. CDR3 length: 15 residues. CDR3 loop: CASRITVASSYEQYF. The CDR3 nucleotides are TGTGCCAGCAGGATCACCGTGGCGAGCTCCTACGAGCAGTACTTC.

The chain links TRBV29-1 to TRBJ1-2; the D gene is possibly TRBD1 (6 bases). Trimming shortened V by 3 bases and J by 2 bases, and 10 bases separated the two germline ends. Germline V lookup: CDR1 SQVTM, CDR2 ANQGSEA. CDR3 length: 13 residues. Here the CDR3 DNA reads TGCAGCGTTGAGGGCAGGGGAAACTATGGCTACACCTTC. Translation: CSVEGRGNYGYTF.

The chain recombines TRBV2 with TRBJ2-1; the match to TRBD2 covers 11 bases. Unmatched junction bases numbered 9, after V lost 6 bases and J lost 5 bases. CDR3 length: 16 residues. CDR1 SNHLY and CDR2 FYNNEI come from the germline V gene. The CDR3 DNA follows: TGTGCCAGCAGCCAATTACGGGGACTAGCGGACAATGAGCAGTTCTTC. This codes for CASSQLRGLADNEQFF.

Details on this clone: Distinct nucleotide sequences in the sample also encode this CDR3. The genes are TRBV6-5 and TRBJ2-7, with TRBD2 matching over 12 bases. The CDR3 is made up of 14 amino acids. J was trimmed by 4 bases and V by 6 bases; bases with no gene match: 4. Germline values: CDR1 MNHEY, CDR2 SVGAGI. The CDR3 region is CASSRTSGAYEQYF. The CDR3 bases are TGTGCCAGCAGCCGGACTAGCGGGGCGTACGAGCAGTACTTC.

This clone was counted a single time. The chain employs TRBV9 and TRBJ1-2; 7 nucleotides match TRBD1. The CDR3 is 12 residues long. V gave up 3 bases and J gave up 7 bases; unmatched junction bases: 3. Germline V gene lookup returns CDR1 SGDLS and CDR2 YYNGEE. The CDR3, as DNA: TGTGCCAGCAGCGGGAACAGGGGTGGCTACACCTTC. Residues: CASSGNRGGYTF.

This sequence joins TRBV7-2 and TRBJ1-5; tentative D call: TRBD1 (5 bases). CDR3 length: 15 amino acids. Between the trimmed V and J ends, which lost 3 bases and 2 bases, there was a span of 11 bases. In germline, CDR1 is SGHTA, CDR2 FQGNSA. CDR3 protein: CASSFLARGNQPQHF. For the CDR3, the DNA is TGTGCCAGCAGCTTTTTGGCCAGGGGCAATCAGCCCCAGCATTTT.

The chain employs TRBV6-1 and TRBJ1-3; D may be TRBD1 (5 bases). V gave up 4 bases and J gave up 1 base, with 8 bases separating them. The germline V gene encodes CDR1 MNHNS and CDR2 SASEGT. The CDR3 extends over 14 amino acids. CDR3 protein: CASSVGDSGNTIYF. The CDR3, as DNA: TGTGCCAGCAGTGTAGGGGATTCTGGAAACACCATATATTTT.

V and J are TRBV11-2 and TRBJ2-3; D not certain. The V gene lost 5 bases and the J gene lost 2 bases, with 11 bases spanning the gap. Germline V gene sequence: CDR1 SGHAT, CDR2 FQNNGV. The CDR3 loop spans 14 amino acids. The CDR3 protein is CASSLRWSTDTQYF. The CDR3 DNA reads TGTGCCAGCAGCCTACGTTGGTCCACAGATACGCAGTATTTT.

The CDR3 DNA reads as TGTGCCAGCAGCTCCTTCGGGACTAGCGGGGGGTCTAGCACAGATACGCAGTATTTT. This translates into CASSSFGTSGGSSTDTQYF. The rearrangement joins TRBV7-3 to TRBJ2-3; 15 positions agree with TRBD2. The CDR3 is made up of 19 amino acids. The germline CDR1 and CDR2 sequences are SGHTA and FQGTGA. V dropped 4 bases and J dropped 0; count of bases not matched to a gene: 8. The full variable domain, its missing parts supplied by reference TRBV7-3 and TRBJ2-3, is GAGVSQTPSNKVTEKGKYVELRCDPISGHTALYWYRQSLGQGPEFLIYFQGTGAADDSGLPNDRFFAVRPEGSVSTLKIQRTERGDSAVYLCASSSFGTSGGSSTDTQYFGPGTRLTVL.

The chain uses TRBV18 and TRBJ2-7, with 10 bases matching TRBD2. This CDR3 is 15 amino acids long. Per germline, CDR1 KGHSH and CDR2 LQKENI. The V segment lost 3 bases and the J segment 1 base; nucleotides outside the gene matches: 3. The CDR3: CASSPKRGGSYEQYF. CDR3 DNA: TGTGCCAGCTCACCGAAGCGGGGGGGGTCCTACGAGCAGTACTTC.

In its sample, this clone was seen once. J is TRBJ2-4 and V is TRBV7-2; 9 nucleotides align to TRBD1. Trimming at V came to 5 bases and at J to 6 bases, leaving 8 bases not matched to a gene. Germline assignment: CDR1 SGHTA and CDR2 FQGNSA. The CDR3 has 15 amino acids. DNA of the CDR3: TGTGCCAGCAGCCCACAGGGGGCGCGGAGAAACATTCAGTACTTC. This sequence encodes CASSPQGARRNIQYF.

The sample holds one count of this clone. The chain is built from TRBV6-6 and TRBJ1-5; no definite D call. V lost 6 bases to trimming and J lost 2 bases, with 14 bases between them. This CDR3 has 15 amino acids. From germline, CDR1 is MNHNY and CDR2 SVGAGI (reference sequence). CDR3 loop: CASSYQLGGNQPQHF. The CDR3 DNA reads TGTGCCAGCAGCTACCAATTAGGCGGCAATCAGCCCCAGCATTTT.

The chain combines TRBV19 with TRBJ1-1; possible D gene TRBD1, 5 bases. In germline, CDR1 is LNHDA, CDR2 SQIVND (reference sequence). CDR3 length: 15 residues. Trimming took 5 bases from V and 0 from J, leaving 13 bases between them. DNA for the CDR3: TGTGCCAGTAGTCCTCGGACACGCATGAACACTGAAGCTTTCTTT. It is translated as CASSPRTRMNTEAFF.

The chain couples TRBV7-8 to TRBJ1-3, with 11 nucleotides matching TRBD1. With V trimmed by 6 bases and J by 0 bases, 4 bases remained unmatched. Germline assignment: CDR1 SGHVS and CDR2 FQNEAQ. The CDR3 runs to 16 residues. The CDR3 DNA reads as TGTGCCAGCAGGGACAGGGGGCTTGGCTCTGGAAACACCATATATTTT. Its translation: CASRDRGLGSGNTIYF.

The chain recombines TRBV7-2 with TRBJ1-2; unclear D gene. CDR1 is SGHTA, CDR2 FQGNSA, per germline. This CDR3 is 14 amino acids long. V shed 2 bases and J shed 0 bases, with 7 bases lying between them. The CDR3 sequence: CASSLRDTNYGYTF. The CDR3 coding sequence is TGTGCCAGCAGCTTAAGAGACACTAACTATGGCTACACCTTC.

The chain recombines TRBV7-8 with TRBJ1-5; D is ambiguous. Trimming removed 1 base from V and 9 bases from J, with 7 bases in between. Germline V CDR1 and CDR2: SGHVS, FQNEAQ. The CDR3 is 12 amino acids. The CDR3 protein is CASSLDGGPQHF. The CDR3 nucleotides are TGTGCCAGCAGCTTAGATGGTGGGCCCCAGCATTTT.

This chain connects TRBV5-6 to TRBJ2-1; D possibly corresponds to TRBD1 (6 bases). The V gene's germline CDR1 is SGHDT and CDR2 YYEEEE. Trimming left V 4 bases short and J 3 bases short, with 11 bases between. This CDR3 is 14 amino acids long. CDR3 DNA: TGTGCCAGCAGCATCAGGGGACGCTACAATGAGCAGTTCTTC. Protein sequence: CASSIRGRYNEQFF.

As concerns this clone: Within the sample, other DNA sequences also encode this same CDR3. J is TRBJ1-1 and V is TRBV6-5; no clear D gene. CDR1 and CDR2 from the germline V gene are MNHEY and SVGAGI. The V and J ends lost 2 bases and 0 bases respectively, with 7 bases between them. CDR3 size: 14 residues. The CDR3 region has the DNA TGTGCCAGCAGTTACGGCCCCTTGAACACTGAAGCTTTCTTT. Translated, it gives CASSYGPLNTEAFF.

The chain carries TRBV28 and TRBJ1-1; the D gene is possibly TRBD1 (5 bases). The CDR3 length is 14 residues. The germline V gene has CDR1 MDHEN and CDR2 SYDVKM. The ends were cut back, 2 bases at V and 5 bases at J, with 12 bases in the middle. CDR3 coding DNA: TGTGCCAGCAGTTTACCCGGGGCGGTTACTGAAGCTTTCTTT. Protein product: CASSLPGAVTEAFF.

As to this clone: Additional DNA sequences in this sample encode the identical CDR3. The chain uses TRBV27 and TRBJ2-7; D perhaps matches TRBD1 (5 bases). CDR3 length: 15 amino acids. The ends were cut back, 6 bases at V and 2 bases at J, with 17 bases in the middle. Germline V gene sequence: CDR1 MNHEY, CDR2 SMNVEV (reference sequence). CDR3 bases: TGTGCCAGCAGCTTCGGACAAGGGGCTACCTACGAGCAGTACTTC. Translation gives CASSFGQGATYEQYF.

About this clone: In the same sample, other DNA sequences code for this CDR3. This chain connects TRBV4-1 to TRBJ2-5; D is ambiguous. The J call is uncertain, as TRBJ2-7 better fits the DNA end. Germline CDR1 MGHRA, CDR2 YSYEKL. The CDR3 sequence is 14 residues long. In nucleotides, the CDR3 is TGCGCCAGCAGCCAAGTGGGCAGCTCCTACGAGCAGTACTTC. Protein product: CASSQVGSSYEQYF.

This chain joins TRBV7-2 and TRBJ2-3; 8 bases are shared with TRBD2. With V trimmed by 1 base and J by 1 base, 4 bases remained unmatched. This CDR3 spans 16 amino acids. Per germline, CDR1 SGHTA and CDR2 FQGNSA. Here the CDR3 reads CASSLGTGRGTDTQYF. In nucleotides, the CDR3 is TGTGCCAGCAGCTTAGGGACCGGGAGGGGCACAGATACGCAGTATTTT. The full variable domain, completed using reference TRBV7-2 and TRBJ2-3, is GAGVSQSPSNKVTEKGKDVELRCDPISGHTALYWYRQSLGQGLEFLIYFQGNSAPDKSGLPSDRFSAERTGGSVSTLTIQRTQQEDSAVYLCASSLGTGRGTDTQYFGPGTRLTVL.

Comment on this clone: The same CDR3 arises from other DNA sequences in this sample as well. The chain recombines TRBV7-2 with TRBJ2-2; D remains unclear. There are 13 residues in the CDR3. The germline V and J ends were trimmed by 5 bases and 4 bases, with 8 bases remaining between them. Per germline, CDR1 SGHTA and CDR2 FQGNSA. DNA of the CDR3: TGTGCCAGCAGCCTCCGGGCCACCGGGGAGCTGTTTTTT. It codes for CASSLRATGELFF.